A selection of T cell receptor beta chains follows, all from one sample in a study of T cell repertoires in cytomegalovirus infection. Each CDR3 protein gets one entry after TCRdb re-called the reads with MiXCR. The sample has about 250,000 distinct CDR3 sequences; around 6.4% are singletons. The specimen was PBMCs. These receptors were collected from a human donor in good health (CMV status not recorded). Some clones in this sample may be carry-over from other donors' samples. Both conserved end residues are part of each CDR3. Each record gives: J gene, D gene, V gene, clone size, CDR3 DNA, CDR3 protein. A D gene is named only where the DNA matches it firmly. A row's size may be missing; if present it is once, few, many or a size class.

>TRBJ2-3|-|TRBV7-9|-
TGTGCCAGCAGTCCCCCCGGTATAGATACGCAGTATTTT
CASSPPGIDTQYF
>TRBJ1-6|-|TRBV6-1|many
TGTGCCAGCAGTGGGGAGAACTCACCCCTCCACTTT
CASSGENSPLHF
>TRBJ1-1|-|TRBV11-2|many
TGTGCCAGCAGCTTAATTACGGACGATAACACTGAAGCTTTCTTT
CASSLITDDNTEAFF
>TRBJ1-4|-|TRBV5-1|many
TGCGCCAGCAGCTTGTTTGCGGAACCAACTAATGAAAAACTGTTTTTT
CASSLFAEPTNEKLFF
>TRBJ2-5|-|TRBV7-2|many
TGTGCCAGCAGCTTAGATGGACGCAAGCAAGAGACCCAGTACTTC
CASSLDGRKQETQYF
>TRBJ1-2|-|TRBV20-1|few
TGCAGTGCTAGACAGGACCTTCTTGTCGGCTACACCTTC
CSARQDLLVGYTF
>TRBJ1-5|TRBD1|TRBV7-2|many
TGTGCCAGCAGCACGGGACAGGGTCGCAATCAGCCCCAGCATTTT
CASSTGQGRNQPQHF
>TRBJ1-5|TRBD1|TRBV6-2/TRBV6-3|many
TGTGCCAGCAGCCCCACAGGGGGCTTCGATCAGCCCCAGCATTTT
CASSPTGGFDQPQHF
>TRBJ2-1|TRBD2|TRBV29-1|many
TGCAGCGTTGTTGGCCTAGCGGAATACAATGAGCAGTTCTTC
CSVVGLAEYNEQFF
>TRBJ1-2|TRBD1|TRBV7-2|many
TGTGCCAGCAGCTTCACAGGGGGCGGCTACACCTTC
CASSFTGGGYTF
>TRBJ1-2|-|TRBV4-1|few
TGCGCCAGCAGCGGCGGGGACTATGGCTACACCTTC
CASSGGDYGYTF
>TRBJ1-2|-|TRBV7-2|many
TGTGCCAGCAGCCCAGCATTAGTATATGGCTACACCTTC
CASSPALVYGYTF
>TRBJ2-1|-|TRBV7-2|many
TGTGCCAGCAGCTTATGGGGTAATGAGCAGTTCTTC
CASSLWGNEQFF
>TRBJ1-6|TRBD1|TRBV7-2|many
TGTGCCAGCAGCCAACAGACAGGGATTGATTCACCCCTCCACTTT
CASSQQTGIDSPLHF
>TRBJ2-7|-|TRBV23-1|many
TGCGCCAGCACGGCTAGGTTAGCCTACGAGCAGTACTTC
CASTARLAYEQYF
>TRBJ2-1|-|TRBV6-6|many
TGTGCCAGCAGTTACCCCGGACTCGCCTACAATGAGCAGTTCTTC
CASSYPGLAYNEQFF
>TRBJ1-1|-|TRBV20-1|many
TGCAGTGCTAGTTTCCCGAACACTGAAGCTTTCTTT
CSASFPNTEAFF
>TRBJ2-1|-|TRBV6-5|many
TGTGCCAGCAGTGCCTCCCGCAATGAGCAGTTCTTC
CASSASRNEQFF
>TRBJ2-7|-|TRBV7-2|many
TGTGCCAGCAGCAGTCGGACAGCTGCGACCGAGCAGTACTTC
CASSSRTAATEQYF
>TRBJ2-7|TRBD2|TRBV12-3/TRBV12-4|many
TGTGCCAGCAGTCCTCTGACTAGCGGGGGCCTAAAGCAGTACTTC
CASSPLTSGGLKQYF
>TRBJ1-4|TRBD1|TRBV15|many
TGTGCCACCAGCAGAGACGCCCGGACAGGGAATGAAAAACTGTTTTTT
CATSRDARTGNEKLFF
>TRBJ2-3|-|TRBV5-4|many
TGTGCCAGCAGCAACCGACCTCGCCGGGGGTCAAGCACAGATACGCAGTATTTT
CASSNRPRRGSSTDTQYF
>TRBJ2-5|-|TRBV7-2|many
TGTGCCAGCAGCTTAGGAGGTGGGGTGGAGACCCAGTACTTC
CASSLGGGVETQYF
>TRBJ1-5|-|TRBV6-2/TRBV6-3|many
TGTGCCAGCAGTTACCCTGGGCCGGGGTCAACCTGGGATCAGCCCCAGCATTTT
CASSYPGPGSTWDQPQHF
>TRBJ1-1|-|TRBV20-1|-
TGCAGTGCTAGAAAGGCGCGGCGGAACACTGAAGCTTTCTTT
CSARKARRNTEAFF
>TRBJ1-6|TRBD1|TRBV28|many
TGTGCCAGCAGCTACAGGGGAGATTGGGCCTATAATTCACCCCTCCACTTT
CASSYRGDWAYNSPLHF
>TRBJ2-1|-|TRBV5-4|many
TGTGCCAGCAGCATTGACAGGGAGGGGTACAATGAGCAGTTCTTC
CASSIDREGYNEQFF
>TRBJ2-7|-|TRBV11-2|many
TGTGCCAGCAGCTTAGGCAGCAGGGGTTACGAGCAGTACTTC
CASSLGSRGYEQYF
>TRBJ2-1|-|TRBV12-3/TRBV12-4|-
TGTGCCAGCAGTTTGCGGGGAAGATTGTACAATGAGCAGTTCTTC
CASSLRGRLYNEQFF
>TRBJ1-1|-|TRBV7-3|many
TGTGCCAGCAGCCAAGGTAGTGAAGCTTTCTTT
CASSQGSEAFF
>TRBJ2-7|-|TRBV5-1|many
TGCGCCAGCGGGAGCGATTACGAGCAGTACTTC
CASGSDYEQYF
>TRBJ2-1|TRBD1|TRBV7-9|many
TGTGCCAGCAGCTACCGGGACAGGGGGGCTTCCTACAATGAGCAGTTCTTC
CASSYRDRGASYNEQFF
>TRBJ2-3|-|TRBV5-1|many
TGCGCCAGCAGCCCGGGACTTCTTCCCGGCACAGATACGCAGTATTTT
CASSPGLLPGTDTQYF
>TRBJ2-2|-|TRBV11-2|many
TGTGCCAGCAGCTTAGTGGGGGATAGCACCGGGGAGCTGTTTTTT
CASSLVGDSTGELFF
>TRBJ2-5|-|TRBV20-1|many
TGCAGTGCTAGAAACCCCCAGGGAGGTCAAGAGACCCAGTACTTC
CSARNPQGGQETQYF
>TRBJ2-3|-|TRBV11-3|many
TGTGCCAGCAGCTTCCGAAGTAGCGGTAGCACAGATACGCAGTATTTT
CASSFRSSGSTDTQYF
>TRBJ2-4|TRBD1|TRBV28|few
TGTGCCAGCAGCGCATCCGGGACAGGTGGGGACATTCAGTACTTC
CASSASGTGGDIQYF
>TRBJ2-6|TRBD1|TRBV11-2|many
TGTGCCAGCAGGGAGCAGCGCCGGACAGGCCACTCTGGGGCCAACGTCCTGACTTTC
CASREQRRTGHSGANVLTF
>TRBJ2-2|-|TRBV20-1|many
TGCAGTGCTAGAGAGGGCAGCGGGTCCGGGGAGCTGTTTTTT
CSAREGSGSGELFF
>TRBJ2-5|-|TRBV20-1|many
TGCAGTCCAGGGGACCCTGCCCTTGGGACCCAGTACTTC
CSPGDPALGTQYF
>TRBJ2-5|TRBD1|TRBV11-2|few
TGTGCCAGCAGCCCTGGACAGGCAGAGACCCAGTACTTC
CASSPGQAETQYF
>TRBJ2-3|TRBD2|TRBV28|many
TGTGCCAGCAGTATTTCAGTGGGAGCGGGGCTGGGGGTTACGCAGTATTTT
CASSISVGAGLGVTQYF
>TRBJ1-6|-|TRBV5-1|-
TGCGCCAGCAGCCCAGGGGACCGTTCACCCCTCCACTTT
CASSPGDRSPLHF
>TRBJ1-1|TRBD1|TRBV12-3/TRBV12-4|many
TGTGCCAGCAGCATTTTTAGACAGGGGGGCACTGAAGCTTTCTTT
CASSIFRQGGTEAFF
>TRBJ1-4|-|TRBV7-9|many
TGTGCCAGCAGCGATTCGGGACGGAGTAATGAAAAACTGTTTTTT
CASSDSGRSNEKLFF
>TRBJ2-2|TRBD2|TRBV15|many
TGTGCCACCAGGAGTAGCGGGGGGGTCCGGGGGGAGCTGTTTTTT
CATRSSGGVRGELFF
>TRBJ2-5|-|TRBV7-2|many
TGTGCCAGCAGCCTTTTCGGGACCGTGAATGGGACCCAGTACTTC
CASSLFGTVNGTQYF
>TRBJ2-3|TRBD2|TRBV6-6|many
TGTGCCAGCAACTCCGAACTAGCGGGGGAGACGCAGTATTTT
CASNSELAGETQYF
>TRBJ2-2|-|TRBV10-3|many
TGTGCCATCAGTCCAGCGACAGAGAACACCGGGGAGCTGTTTTTT
CAISPATENTGELFF
>TRBJ1-2|-|TRBV7-2|many
TGTGCCAGCAGCCCCTCGGGGGGAGCGTTCTATGGCTACACCTTC
CASSPSGGAFYGYTF
>TRBJ2-7|TRBD2|TRBV12-3/TRBV12-4|many
TGTGCCAGCAGCTCGGGACTAGCGTTAGACTTC
CASSSGLALDF
>TRBJ1-2|-|TRBV15|many
TGTGCCACCAGCAGAGATCCCCGGGAGTATGGCTACACCTTC
CATSRDPREYGYTF
>TRBJ1-2|-|TRBV2|many
TGTGCCAGCAGTGAAGCGATGGAACCTTTCTATGGCTACACCTTC
CASSEAMEPFYGYTF
>TRBJ2-1|-|TRBV2|many
TGTGCCAGCAGTGAAGCGCTTCCGAAGACCCACAATGAGCAGTTCTTC
CASSEALPKTHNEQFF
>TRBJ2-1|TRBD1|TRBV18|many
TGTGCCAGCTCACCTGCTGAAGGGACAGTAAACGGTGAGCAGTTCTTC
CASSPAEGTVNGEQFF
>TRBJ1-6|-|TRBV9|many
TGTGCCAGCAGCGTAGTGGATTCACCCCTCCACTTT
CASSVVDSPLHF